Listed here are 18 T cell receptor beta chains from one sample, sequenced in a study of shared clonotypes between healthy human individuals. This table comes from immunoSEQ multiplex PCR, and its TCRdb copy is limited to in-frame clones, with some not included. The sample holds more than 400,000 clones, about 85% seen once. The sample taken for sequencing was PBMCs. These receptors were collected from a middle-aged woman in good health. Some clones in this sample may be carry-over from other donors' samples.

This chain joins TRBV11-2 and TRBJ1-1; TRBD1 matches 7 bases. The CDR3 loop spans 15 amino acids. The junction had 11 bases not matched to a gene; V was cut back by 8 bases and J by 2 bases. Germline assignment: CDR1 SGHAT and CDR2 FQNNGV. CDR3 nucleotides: TGTGCCAGCGGGGGTCGGACAGGTGTTAACACTGAAGCTTTCTTT. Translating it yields CASGGRTGVNTEAFF.

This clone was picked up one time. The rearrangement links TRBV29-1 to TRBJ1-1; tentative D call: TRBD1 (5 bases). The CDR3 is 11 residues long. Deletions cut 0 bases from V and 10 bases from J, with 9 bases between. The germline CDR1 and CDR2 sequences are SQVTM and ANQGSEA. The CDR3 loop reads CSVEEAGRAFF. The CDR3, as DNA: TGCAGCGTTGAAGAGGCAGGGAGAGCTTTCTTT.

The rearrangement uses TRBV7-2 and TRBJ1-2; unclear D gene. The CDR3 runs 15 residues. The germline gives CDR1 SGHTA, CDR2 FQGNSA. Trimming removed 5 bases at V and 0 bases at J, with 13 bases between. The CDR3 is CASSRFGSSNYGYTF. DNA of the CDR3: TGTGCCAGCAGCCGGTTCGGATCTTCTAACTATGGCTACACCTTC.

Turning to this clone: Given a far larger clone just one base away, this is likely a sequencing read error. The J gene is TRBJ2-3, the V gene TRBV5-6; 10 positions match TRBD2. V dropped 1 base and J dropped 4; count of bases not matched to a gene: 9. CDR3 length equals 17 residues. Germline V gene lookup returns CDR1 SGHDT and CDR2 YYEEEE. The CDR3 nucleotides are TGTGCCAGCAGCTTGTTACTAGCGGGATGGCCTGCAGATACGCAGTATTTT. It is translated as CASSLLLAGWPADTQYF.

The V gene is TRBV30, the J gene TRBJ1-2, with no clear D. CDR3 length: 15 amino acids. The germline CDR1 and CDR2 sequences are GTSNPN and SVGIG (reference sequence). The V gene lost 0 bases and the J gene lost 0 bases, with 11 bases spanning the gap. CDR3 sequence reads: CAWSVRRTANYGYTF. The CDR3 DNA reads TGTGCCTGGAGTGTACGCAGAACAGCTAACTATGGCTACACCTTC.

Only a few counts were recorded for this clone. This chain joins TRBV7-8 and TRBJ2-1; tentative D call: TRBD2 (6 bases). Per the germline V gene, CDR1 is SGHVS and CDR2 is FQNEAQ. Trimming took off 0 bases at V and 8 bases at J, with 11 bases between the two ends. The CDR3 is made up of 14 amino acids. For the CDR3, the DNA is TGTGCCAGCAGCTTAGCGCCCTGGGGGGATGAGCAGTTCTTC. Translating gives CASSLAPWGDEQFF. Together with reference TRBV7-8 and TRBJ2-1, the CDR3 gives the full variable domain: GAGVSQSPRYKVAKRGQDVALRCDPISGHVSLFWYQQALGQGPEFLTYFQNEAQLDKSGLPSDRFFAERPEGSVSTLKIQRTQQEDSAVYLCASSLAPWGDEQFFGPGTRLTVL.

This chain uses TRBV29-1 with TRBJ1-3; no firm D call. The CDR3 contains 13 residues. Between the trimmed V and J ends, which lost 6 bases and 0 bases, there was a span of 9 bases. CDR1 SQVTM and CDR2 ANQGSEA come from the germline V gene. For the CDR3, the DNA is TGCAGCGTGGCGCCGACCTCTGGAAACACCATATATTTT. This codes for CSVAPTSGNTIYF.

The CDR3 region has the DNA TGTGCCAGCAGTTACTCGGGTCCGCACAATGAGCAGTTCTTC. Translating gives CASSYSGPHNEQFF. The chain combines TRBV6-6 with TRBJ2-1; D gene unclear. The V and J ends lost 0 bases and 5 bases respectively, with 8 bases between them. Germline CDR1 reads MNHNY; CDR2 reads SVGAGI (reference sequence). The CDR3 has 14 residues.

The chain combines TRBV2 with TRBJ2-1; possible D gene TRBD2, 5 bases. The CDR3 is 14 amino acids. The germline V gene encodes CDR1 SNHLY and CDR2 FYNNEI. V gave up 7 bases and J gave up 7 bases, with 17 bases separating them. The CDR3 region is CASTFALGGNEQFF. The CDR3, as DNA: TGTGCCAGCACTTTTGCGTTAGGCGGGAATGAGCAGTTCTTC.

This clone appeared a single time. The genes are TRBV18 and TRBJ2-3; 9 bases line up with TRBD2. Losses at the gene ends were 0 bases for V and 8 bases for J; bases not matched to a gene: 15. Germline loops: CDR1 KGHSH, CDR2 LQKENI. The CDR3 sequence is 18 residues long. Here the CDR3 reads CASSPPREAGGQRGTQYF. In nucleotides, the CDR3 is TGTGCCAGCTCACCACCTAGGGAAGCGGGAGGCCAAAGGGGTACGCAGTATTTT.

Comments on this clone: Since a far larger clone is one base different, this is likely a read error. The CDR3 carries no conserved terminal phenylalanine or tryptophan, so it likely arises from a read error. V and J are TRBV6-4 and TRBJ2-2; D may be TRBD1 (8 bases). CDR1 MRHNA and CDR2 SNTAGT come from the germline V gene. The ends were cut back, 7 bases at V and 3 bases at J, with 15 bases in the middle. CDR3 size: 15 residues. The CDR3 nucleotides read TGTGCCAGCACCCGCACAGGGGGGGACACCGGGGAGCTGTTTTCT. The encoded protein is CASTRTGGDTGELFS.

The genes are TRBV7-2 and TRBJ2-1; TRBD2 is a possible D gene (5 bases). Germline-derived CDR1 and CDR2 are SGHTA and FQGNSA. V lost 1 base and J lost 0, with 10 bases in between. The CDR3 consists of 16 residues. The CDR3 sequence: CASSLVSGSSYNEQFF. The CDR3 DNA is TGTGCCAGCAGCTTAGTTTCGGGAAGCTCCTACAATGAGCAGTTCTTC.

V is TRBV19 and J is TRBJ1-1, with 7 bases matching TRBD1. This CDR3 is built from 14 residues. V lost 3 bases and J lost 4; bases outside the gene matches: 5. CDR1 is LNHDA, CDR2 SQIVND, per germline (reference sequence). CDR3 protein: CASSITGVFTEAFF. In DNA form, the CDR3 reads TGTGCCAGTAGTATTACAGGGGTTTTCACTGAAGCTTTCTTT. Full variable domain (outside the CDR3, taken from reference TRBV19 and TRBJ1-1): DGGITQSPKYLFRKEGQNVTLSCEQNLNHDAMYWYRQDPGQGLRLIYYSQIVNDFQKGDIAEGYSVSREKKESFPLTVTSAQKNPTAFYLCASSITGVFTEAFFGQGTRLTVV.

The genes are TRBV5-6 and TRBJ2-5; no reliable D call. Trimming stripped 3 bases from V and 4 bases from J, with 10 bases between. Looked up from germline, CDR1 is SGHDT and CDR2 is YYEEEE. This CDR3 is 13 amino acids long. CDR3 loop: CASSSLGLETQYF. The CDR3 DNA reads TGTGCCAGCAGCTCCCTCGGCCTAGAGACCCAGTACTTC.

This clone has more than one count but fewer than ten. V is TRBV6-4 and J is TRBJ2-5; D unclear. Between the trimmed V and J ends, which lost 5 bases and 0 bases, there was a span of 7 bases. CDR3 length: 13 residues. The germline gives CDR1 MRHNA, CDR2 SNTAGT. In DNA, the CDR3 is TGTGCCAGCAGTCCTCGGTACCAAGAGACCCAGTACTTC. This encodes CASSPRYQETQYF.

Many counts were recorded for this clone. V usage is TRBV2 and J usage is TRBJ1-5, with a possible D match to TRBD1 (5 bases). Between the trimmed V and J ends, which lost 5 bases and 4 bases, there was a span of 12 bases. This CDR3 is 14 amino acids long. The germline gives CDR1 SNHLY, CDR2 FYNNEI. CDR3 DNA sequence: TGTGCCAGCAGTTACGGGACGGAGAATCAGCCCCAGCATTTT. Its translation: CASSYGTENQPQHF.

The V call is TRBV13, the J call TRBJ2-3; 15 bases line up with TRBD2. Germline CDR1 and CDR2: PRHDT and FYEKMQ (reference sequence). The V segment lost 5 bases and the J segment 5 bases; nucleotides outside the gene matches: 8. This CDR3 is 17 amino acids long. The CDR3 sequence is CASSPQGLAGGEDTQYF. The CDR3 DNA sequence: TGTGCCAGCAGCCCCCAGGGACTAGCGGGAGGAGAAGATACGCAGTATTTT.

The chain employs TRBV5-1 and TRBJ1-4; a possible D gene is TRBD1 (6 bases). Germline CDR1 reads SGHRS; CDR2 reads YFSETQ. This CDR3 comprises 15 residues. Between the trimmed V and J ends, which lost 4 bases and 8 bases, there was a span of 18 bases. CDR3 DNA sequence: TGCGCCAGCAGCCCGGCGGGGGCCGGGGGCGAAAAACTGTTTTTT. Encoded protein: CASSPAGAGGEKLFF.